These 3 T cell receptor beta chains came from one sample sequenced in a study of T-cell reconstitution after alpha-beta-depleted transplantation in children. Preparing the TCRbeta library involved the use of unique molecular identifiers. TCRdb used MiXCR to reprocess the PCR reads, holding one entry per CDR3 protein. The sample has more than 450,000 distinct CDR3 sequences; approximately 20% are singletons. The sequences come from PBMCs from the stem cell graft donor, collected from the stem cell graft. Every receptor here comes from a human donor who donated a stem cell graft to a child with acute lymphoblastic leukemia.

This clonotype was seen a handful of times. This chain links TRBV20-1 with TRBJ1-5; D perhaps matches TRBD1 (6 bases). Germline CDR1 is DFQATT and CDR2 is SNEGSKA (reference sequence). Trimming shortened V by 0 bases and J by 7 bases, and 19 bases separated the two germline ends. CDR3 length: 16 amino acids. The CDR3 here is CSARERKGGRGQPQHF. The DNA of the CDR3 is TGCAGTGCTAGAGAACGGAAAGGGGGGCGCGGGCAGCCCCAGCATTTT.

This clonotype was observed a few times. The chain couples TRBV29-1 to TRBJ2-3, with D perhaps TRBD2 (6 bases). This CDR3 has 13 amino acids. The germline CDR1 and CDR2 sequences are SQVTM and ANQGSEA. V was trimmed by 6 bases and J by 3 bases, leaving 13 bases between them. The CDR3 DNA reads as TGCAGCGTGGAGGGCCAGTCAACAGATACGCAGTATTTT. This encodes CSVEGQSTDTQYF.

This clonotype was detected only a few times. J is TRBJ1-1 and V is TRBV18, with D maybe TRBD1 (6 bases). The germline CDR1 and CDR2 sequences are KGHSH and LQKENI. Deletions cut 3 bases from V and 1 base from J, with 9 bases between. The CDR3 consists of 14 residues. The CDR3 DNA is TGTGCCAGCTCACCCCAGACAGGGAACACTGAAGCTTTCTTT. Its translation is CASSPQTGNTEAFF.